This TCR beta chain emerged from a study of cytomegalovirus exposure and HLA in healthy donors. Turning to the study itself: Among the roughly 430 genotyped donors, 65% to 90% were placed in the Caucasian-associated ancestry cluster. Study results and limitations: Later genetic work tied a missense DCLRE1C variant to beta-chain V and J trimming. Most of the TCR beta V segments (in an earlier analysis) were productive either about 90% or about 30% of the time. Reportedly, TCR beta sequences accurately predicted HLA-A and HLA-B alleles in most subjects.

60 Vbeta and 13 Jbeta primers were used in PCR. Using immunoSEQ multiplex PCR, the repertoire was profiled, and TCRdb retains in-frame clones only, with some absent. The table includes some 66,000 clones, around 80% detected once. Relative to its sample, this clone is medium-sized. The antigen remains unidentified. This receptor was identified in a man in his forties in good health and CMV-seronegative. Sequencing input: PBMCs.

CDR3 residues: CASSYRQLNTEAFF. In nucleotides, the CDR3 is TGTGCCAGCAGTTATCGACAACTGAACACTGAAGCTTTCTTT. The V call is TRBV5-5, the J call TRBJ1-1; D unclear. CDR3 length equals 14 residues. The germline V and J ends were trimmed by 5 bases and 0 bases, with 11 bases remaining between them. Looked up from germline, CDR1 is SGHKS and CDR2 is YYEKEE (reference sequence). Combining the CDR3 with reference TRBV5-5 and TRBJ1-1 gives the whole variable domain DAGVTQSPTHLIKTRGQQVTLRCSPISGHKSVSWYQQVLGQGPQFIFQYYEKEERGRGNFPDRFSARQFPNYSSELNVNALLLGDSALYLCASSYRQLNTEAFFGQGTRLTVV.